The 27 T cell receptor beta chains below come from one sample, sequenced in a study of OX40 agonist ivuxolimab in advanced cancers. The data were produced by immunoSEQ multiplex PCR, yet TCRdb's version contains in-frame clones alone and is incomplete. In the table there are 80,000 to 130,000 clones, just over 90% of which are singletons. This material consisted of CD4+ or CD8+ T cells sorted from blood, taken in a trial of the OX40 agonist ivuxolimab. All receptors derive from an adult with an advanced solid tumor such as melanoma, head and neck, liver or kidney cancer.

V usage is TRBV5-1 and J usage is TRBJ2-6; D not certain. Germline CDR1 and CDR2: SGHRS and YFSETQ. The CDR3 spans 15 residues. The V end was cut by 4 bases, the J end by 0 bases, with 8 bases between. The CDR3 DNA sequence: TGCGCCAGCAGCACATCAGGCTCTGGGGCCAACGTCCTGACTTTC. Translating it yields CASSTSGSGANVLTF.

The CDR3 protein is CASNPSPAGGYNEQFF. DNA for the CDR3: TGCGCCAGCAACCCCTCCCCAGCGGGAGGGTACAATGAGCAGTTCTTC. The chain couples TRBV4-1 to TRBJ2-1; 10 bases align to TRBD2. V gave up 7 bases and J gave up 4 bases; unmatched junction bases: 10. Germline-derived CDR1 and CDR2 are MGHRA and YSYEKL. The CDR3 totals 16 residues.

This chain connects TRBV7-8 to TRBJ1-1, with a weak D call TRBD1 (5 bases). The V gene's germline CDR1 is SGHVS and CDR2 FQNEAQ. Trimming pared 1 base from V and 4 bases from J, leaving 19 bases between. The CDR3 runs 17 residues. The CDR3 nucleotides are TGTGCCAGCAGCTTAGGCCTCGGGACCCGGGGCCGCACTGAAGCTTTCTTT. Translation: CASSLGLGTRGRTEAFF.

The V call is TRBV19, the J call TRBJ2-1, with 13 nucleotides matching TRBD2. The V and J ends lost 5 bases and 8 bases, in that order; junction bases with no gene match: 3. CDR1 is LNHDA, CDR2 SQIVND, per germline (reference sequence). This CDR3 contains 14 residues. The CDR3: CASSRTSGRDEQFF. The DNA of the CDR3 is TGTGCCAGTAGTCGTACTAGCGGGAGGGATGAGCAGTTCTTC.

The chain uses TRBV5-1 and TRBJ2-3; TRBD2 agrees at 7 bases. Germline V lookup: CDR1 SGHRS, CDR2 YFSETQ. The V gene end was trimmed by 6 bases and the J gene end by 1 base; junction bases not matched to a gene: 2. The CDR3 loop spans 13 amino acids. The CDR3 DNA sequence: TGCGCCAGCAACGCGGGGGGCACAGATACGCAGTATTTT. This translates into CASNAGGTDTQYF.

This clone was counted a single time. Other nucleotide sequences from this sample produce the same CDR3. V and J are TRBV7-3 and TRBJ2-2, with TRBD1 identical over 8 bases. V shed 1 base, J shed 5 bases, and the junction held 3 bases outside the gene matches. Germline lookup yields CDR1 SGHTA and CDR2 FQGTGA. The CDR3 covers 15 residues. In nucleotides, the CDR3 is TGTGCCAGCAGCTTAAGAACAGGGGGAACCGGGGAGCTGTTTTTT. It codes for CASSLRTGGTGELFF. The complete variable domain, with remaining parts taken from reference TRBV7-3 and TRBJ2-2, reads GAGVSQTPSNKVTEKGKYVELRCDPISGHTALYWYRQSLGQGPEFLIYFQGTGAADDSGLPNDRFFAVRPEGSVSTLKIQRTERGDSAVYLCASSLRTGGTGELFFGEGSRLTVL.

V usage is TRBV4-2 and J usage is TRBJ2-7, with unresolved D. The CDR3 totals 12 residues. V lost 3 bases and J lost 1, with 4 bases in between. Germline lookup yields CDR1 LGHNA and CDR2 YNFKEQ. In DNA, the CDR3 is TGTGCCAGCAGCCAGGAGTCCTACGAGCAGTACTTC. Its translation is CASSQESYEQYF.

The V call is TRBV28, the J call TRBJ2-5; possibly TRBD2 for D (6 bases). CDR3 size: 13 residues. The germline V gene has CDR1 MDHEN and CDR2 SYDVKM. Trimming cost V 5 bases and J 7 bases, with 14 bases left between them. The CDR3 here is CASSPGSGATQYF. CDR3 DNA: TGTGCCAGCAGTCCGGGGTCGGGAGCGACCCAGTACTTC.

This clone has only one observation. The chain links TRBV5-6 to TRBJ2-7, with a possible D match to TRBD1 (5 bases). The CDR3 sequence is 13 residues long. Germline V CDR1 and CDR2: SGHDT, YYEEEE. Between the trimmed V and J ends, which lost 4 bases and 5 bases, there was a span of 13 bases. The CDR3 coding sequence is TGTGCCAGCAGCCCGGCAGGGTCAAACGAGCAGTACTTC. Translating it yields CASSPAGSNEQYF. Variable domain in full (rest from reference TRBV5-6 and TRBJ2-7): DAGVTQSPTHLIKTRGQQVTLRCSPKSGHDTVSWYQQALGQGPQFIFQYYEEEERQRGNFPDRFSGHQFPNYSSELNVNALLLGDSALYLCASSPAGSNEQYFGPGTRLTVT.

V is TRBV7-9 and J is TRBJ1-1; D gene ambiguous. With 5 bases removed from V and 3 bases from J, the gap between germline ends came to 13 bases. The germline V gene encodes CDR1 SEHNR and CDR2 FQNEAQ (reference sequence). This CDR3 has 14 amino acids. CDR3 nucleotide sequence: TGTGCCAGCAGCCCCATGGGAGGGCACACTGAAGCTTTCTTT. Amino acids: CASSPMGGHTEAFF.

The chain couples TRBV5-1 to TRBJ2-5, with D unresolved. The DNA end is more similar to TRBJ2-7, so the J call may be wrong. CDR3 length equals 14 residues. Germline V lookup: CDR1 SGHRS, CDR2 YFSETQ. Here the CDR3 DNA reads TGCGCCAGCAGCTTGGGAAACTCAGCCTACGAGCAGTACTTC. This translates into CASSLGNSAYEQYF.

The chain has TRBV19 and TRBJ2-1; 12 bases line up with TRBD2. This CDR3 comprises 18 residues. Germline assignment: CDR1 LNHDA and CDR2 SQIVND (reference sequence). The V and J ends lost 6 bases and 7 bases, in that order; junction bases with no gene match: 16. The CDR3 loop reads CASSRASGRASGVNEQFF. CDR3 DNA: TGTGCCAGTAGCCGGGCTAGCGGGAGGGCCTCCGGGGTAAATGAGCAGTTCTTC.

The rearrangement links TRBV4-2 to TRBJ2-1, with TRBD2 as a possible D gene (6 bases). The V end lost 3 bases, the J end lost 8 bases, and 14 bases lay between the germline ends. The CDR3 loop spans 14 amino acids. The V gene's germline CDR1 is LGHNA and CDR2 YNFKEQ. The CDR3 nucleotides are TGTGCCAGCAGCCAGCGCGGGGTGGGCGATGAGCAGTTCTTC. Protein sequence: CASSQRGVGDEQFF.

The genes are TRBV19 and TRBJ2-7; D possibly corresponds to TRBD1 (6 bases). The germline V gene encodes CDR1 LNHDA and CDR2 SQIVND (reference sequence). This CDR3 has 13 amino acids. The V end lost 3 bases, the J end lost 3 bases, and 9 bases lay between the germline ends. DNA of the CDR3: TGTGCCAGTAGTATTGGGGGCAACTACGAGCAGTACTTC. This sequence encodes CASSIGGNYEQYF.

The chain is built from TRBV18 and TRBJ2-3; 11 bases are a match to TRBD2. With V trimmed by 3 bases and J by 1 base, 0 bases remained unmatched. CDR1 is KGHSH and CDR2 is LQKENI in the germline V gene. CDR3 length: 15 amino acids. The chain's CDR3 is CASSPGLAGTDTQYF. CDR3 nucleotides: TGTGCCAGCTCACCGGGACTAGCGGGCACAGATACGCAGTATTTT.

The J gene is TRBJ2-1, the V gene TRBV28, with 12 bases lining up with TRBD2. Germline V lookup: CDR1 MDHEN, CDR2 SYDVKM. The CDR3 spans 17 residues. V shed 7 bases, J shed 0 bases, and the junction held 7 bases outside the gene matches. The CDR3 sequence: CASTSPTSGSSYNEQFF. Written as DNA, the CDR3 is TGTGCCAGCACCAGCCCGACTAGCGGGAGCTCCTACAATGAGCAGTTCTTC.

The rearrangement uses TRBV18 and TRBJ2-7; D perhaps matches TRBD2 (7 bases). There are 16 residues in the CDR3. V lost 3 bases and J lost 4, with 19 bases in between. Germline V gene sequence: CDR1 KGHSH, CDR2 LQKENI. CDR3 nucleotides: TGTGCCAGCTCACCTCCGGGGGCTAGCGGAGTTTACGAGCAGTACTTC. Its protein is CASSPPGASGVYEQYF.

This clone appeared once. Here the CDR3 DNA reads TGTGCCAGCAGCCGGTCAGCAGGGGGCTACGACCCATACGAGCAGTACTTC. Translation gives CASSRSAGGYDPYEQYF. The chain uses TRBV5-4 and TRBJ2-7; 8 bases fit TRBD1. The CDR3 has 17 amino acids. The germline V gene encodes CDR1 SGHNT and CDR2 YYREEE (reference sequence). J lost 4 bases, V lost 4 bases, and 16 bases had no gene match.

The rearrangement joins TRBV7-2 to TRBJ2-7; D call uncertain. The V end lost 3 bases, the J end lost 1 base, and 7 bases lay between the germline ends. CDR1 and CDR2 from the germline V gene are SGHTA and FQGNSA. The CDR3 spans 13 residues. CDR3 protein: CASSFRASYEQYF. The CDR3 bases are TGTGCCAGCAGCTTCCGGGCTTCCTACGAGCAGTACTTC.

The rearrangement joins TRBV9 to TRBJ2-1; no firm D call. This CDR3 is 12 amino acids long. The V gene's germline CDR1 is SGDLS and CDR2 YYNGEE. Trimming took 4 bases from V and 5 from J, leaving 7 bases between them. The CDR3 loop reads CASSSRHNEQFF. CDR3 bases: TGTGCCAGCAGCTCCCGCCACAATGAGCAGTTCTTC.

The genes are TRBV5-6 and TRBJ2-2; D is perhaps TRBD1 (7 bases). The germline V gene encodes CDR1 SGHDT and CDR2 YYEEEE. CDR3 length: 15 residues. With 0 bases removed from V and 5 bases from J, the gap between germline ends came to 11 bases. This CDR3 is CASSLVAGGTGELFF. The CDR3 coding sequence is TGTGCCAGCAGCTTGGTGGCAGGGGGGACCGGGGAGCTGTTTTTT.

This CDR3 reads CASSPQGLAGSSGNEQYF. The DNA of the CDR3 is TGTGCCAGCAGCCCCCAAGGTCTAGCGGGTTCCTCGGGCAACGAGCAGTACTTC. V usage is TRBV7-2 and J usage is TRBJ2-7; 8 bases map to TRBD2. With V trimmed by 5 bases and J by 5 bases, 20 bases remained unmatched. CDR1 SGHTA and CDR2 FQGNSA come from the germline V gene. The CDR3 contains 18 residues.

The genes are TRBV7-9 and TRBJ1-5; D call uncertain. Per the germline V gene, CDR1 is SEHNR and CDR2 is FQNEAQ (reference sequence). The length of the CDR3 is 16 residues. With 1 base removed from V and 0 bases from J, the gap between germline ends came to 10 bases. The CDR3 sequence: CASSLGAGNSNQPQHF. In nucleotides, the CDR3 is TGTGCCAGCAGCTTAGGGGCAGGCAATAGCAATCAGCCCCAGCATTTT.

This clone was detected once. This chain joins TRBV7-8 and TRBJ2-3; possibly TRBD2 for D (7 bases). CDR3 length: 15 amino acids. The ends were cut back, 5 bases at V and 6 bases at J, with 18 bases in the middle. Germline-derived CDR1 and CDR2 are SGHVS and FQNEAQ. The CDR3 sequence: CASSLLTGGRDTQYF. The CDR3 coding sequence is TGTGCCAGCAGCCTATTGACCGGGGGGCGGGATACGCAGTATTTT.

The chain couples TRBV7-2 to TRBJ2-2; perhaps TRBD2 as D (5 bases). Germline lookup yields CDR1 SGHTA and CDR2 FQGNSA. The CDR3 loop spans 15 amino acids. The V gene lost 1 base and the J gene lost 6 bases, with 12 bases spanning the gap. The CDR3 loop is CASSLVSLGAGELFF. The CDR3 nucleotides are TGTGCCAGCAGCTTAGTTTCTCTCGGGGCCGGGGAGCTGTTTTTT.

This chain links TRBV28 with TRBJ1-1; the match to TRBD1 covers 9 bases. With V trimmed by 4 bases and J by 11 bases, 11 bases remained unmatched. The germline gives CDR1 MDHEN, CDR2 SYDVKM. The CDR3 consists of 14 residues. CDR3 bases: TGTGCCAGCAGTTGGGGACAGGGTATTGAGTGGGCTTTCTTT. Translating gives CASSWGQGIEWAFF.

The CDR3 region is CASSLRTGGLGYEQYF. In DNA form, the CDR3 reads TGTGCCAGCAGCTTAAGGACAGGGGGGCTGGGTTACGAGCAGTACTTC. V gene TRBV5-4 combines with J gene TRBJ2-5; 10 bases match TRBD1. TRBJ2-7 explains the end of the DNA better; the J call may be wrong. The CDR3 length is 16 residues. CDR1 SGHNT and CDR2 YYREEE come from the germline V gene (reference sequence).